These 26 T cell receptor beta chains came from one sample sequenced in a study of blood T cell repertoires in COVID-19. The data were produced by immunoSEQ multiplex PCR, yet TCRdb's version contains in-frame clones alone and is incomplete. The sample holds 250,000 to 300,000 clones, roughly 93% seen once. Sequencing was done on a sample of PBMCs or T cells enriched from blood (not recorded which). These receptors were obtained from a woman in her forties with acute COVID-19.

This clone occurred a few times. The V call is TRBV7-2, the J call TRBJ1-2; 7 bases are shared with TRBD1. V trimming: 4 bases; J trimming: 4 bases; junction bases outside the gene matches: 6. Germline CDR1 and CDR2: SGHTA and FQGNSA. The CDR3 runs 14 residues. This CDR3 is CASSSAGTAYGYTF. As DNA, the CDR3 is TGTGCCAGCAGCTCCGCCGGGACAGCCTATGGCTACACCTTC. The variable domain in full, completed from reference TRBV7-2 and TRBJ1-2, reads GAGVSQSPSNKVTEKGKDVELRCDPISGHTALYWYRQSLGQGLEFLIYFQGNSAPDKSGLPSDRFSAERTGGSVSTLTIQRTQQEDSAVYLCASSSAGTAYGYTFGSGTRLTVV.

On this clone: The sample carries other DNA sequences with the same CDR3. The rearrangement links TRBV30 to TRBJ1-5, with D unclear. CDR1 and CDR2 (germline): GTSNPN, SVGIG (reference sequence). The CDR3 totals 13 residues. Trimming took 5 bases from V and 0 from J, leaving 8 bases between them. The CDR3 sequence is CAWDTGSNQPQHF. The CDR3 nucleotides are TGTGCCTGGGATACGGGTAGCAATCAGCCCCAGCATTTT.

This CDR3 reads CASSDRDRGMYEQYF. The CDR3 DNA reads TGTGCCAGCAGTGACAGGGACAGGGGAATGTACGAGCAGTACTTC. The chain uses TRBV25-1 and TRBJ2-7; 10 bases are shared with TRBD1. The germline V gene has CDR1 MGHDK and CDR2 SYGVNS. V lost 3 bases to trimming and J lost 4 bases; unmatched junction nucleotides: 6. The CDR3 totals 15 residues.

The rearrangement uses TRBV30 and TRBJ1-5; D not resolved. CDR1 and CDR2 from the germline V gene are GTSNPN and SVGIG (reference sequence). The CDR3 has 17 amino acids. V was pared by 1 base and J by 7 bases, with 23 bases between. Here the CDR3 reads CAWSASRSPGSEQPQHF. The DNA for the CDR3 is TGTGCCTGGAGTGCCTCCCGGTCACCCGGGAGTGAACAGCCCCAGCATTTT.

The V call is TRBV3-1 (or the pseudogene TRBV3-2), the J call TRBJ1-1; TRBD1 aligns across 8 bases. The CDR3 is 13 residues long. V trimming: 4 bases; J trimming: 7 bases; junction bases outside the gene matches: 5. In germline, CDR1 is LGHDT, CDR2 YNNKEL (reference sequence). The CDR3: CASSPFTGGEAFF. CDR3 DNA: TGTGCCAGCAGCCCATTTACAGGGGGTGAAGCTTTCTTT.

This sequence joins TRBV7-9 and TRBJ1-6; 9 bases line up with TRBD1. Germline V gives CDR1 SEHNR, CDR2 FQNEAQ (reference sequence). The CDR3 covers 16 residues. The V gene end was trimmed by 5 bases and the J gene end by 3 bases; junction bases not matched to a gene: 5. The CDR3 loop is CASSTGQGFYNSPLHF. The CDR3, as DNA: TGTGCCAGCAGCACCGGACAGGGGTTCTATAATTCACCCCTCCACTTT. The whole variable domain, remainder taken from reference TRBV7-9 and TRBJ1-6, is DTGVSQNPRHKITKRGQNVTFRCDPISEHNRLYWYRQTLGQGPEFLTYFQNEAQLEKSRLLSDRFSAERPKGSFSTLEIQRTEQGDSAMYLCASSTGQGFYNSPLHFGNGTRLTVT.

The rearrangement links TRBV28 to TRBJ2-7; D unclear. Germline V gene lookup returns CDR1 MDHEN and CDR2 SYDVKM. The V end was cut by 6 bases, the J end by 3 bases, with 12 bases between. The length of the CDR3 is 13 residues. The CDR3 nucleotides read TGTGCCAGCAGCCCCGTAGTGGTCTACGAGCAGTACTTC. Protein sequence: CASSPVVVYEQYF. Drawing the rest from reference TRBV28 and TRBJ2-7, the complete variable domain is DVKVTQSSRYLVKRTGEKVFLECVQDMDHENMFWYRQDPGLGLRLIYFSYDVKMKEKGDIPEGYSVSREKKERFSLILESASTNQTSMYLCASSPVVVYEQYFGPGTRLTVT.

The V gene is TRBV2, the J gene TRBJ2-3; tentatively, D is TRBD2 (6 bases). The CDR3 totals 14 residues. Looked up from germline, CDR1 is SNHLY and CDR2 is FYNNEI. Trimming stripped 5 bases from V and 0 bases from J, with 9 bases between. For the CDR3, the DNA is TGTGCCAGCAGTTATAGCGGAAGCACAGATACGCAGTATTTT. It yields the protein CASSYSGSTDTQYF. Looking up the rest from reference TRBV2 and TRBJ2-3 gives the full variable domain: EPEVTQTPSHQVTQMGQEVILRCVPISNHLYFYWYRQILGQKVEFLVSFYNNEISEKSEIFDDQFSVERPDGSNFTLKIRSTKLEDSAMYFCASSYSGSTDTQYFGPGTRLTVL.

The rearrangement uses TRBV7-3 and TRBJ2-2; D possibly corresponds to TRBD2 (5 bases). Per the germline V gene, CDR1 is SGHTA and CDR2 is FQGTGA. The CDR3 totals 16 residues. The V end was cut by 0 bases, the J end by 3 bases, with 11 bases between. The CDR3 protein is CASSLTGRAYTGELFF. CDR3 DNA sequence: TGTGCCAGCAGCTTAACAGGGCGGGCGTACACCGGGGAGCTGTTTTTT.

This clone turned up a few times. The chain is built from TRBV13 and TRBJ2-3; TRBD2 agrees at 7 bases. The CDR3 runs to 16 residues. The ends lost 2 bases at V and 4 bases at J; junction bases unmatched: 9. The germline CDR1 and CDR2 sequences are PRHDT and FYEKMQ (reference sequence). The CDR3 protein is CASSLSSSGSSDTQYF. The CDR3 region has the DNA TGTGCCAGCAGCTTATCCTCTAGCGGTTCCTCAGATACGCAGTATTTT. Full variable domain (outside the CDR3, taken from reference TRBV13 and TRBJ2-3): AAGVIQSPRHLIKEKRETATLKCYPIPRHDTVYWYQQGPGQDPQFLISFYEKMQSDKGSIPDRFSAQQFSDYHSELNMSSLELGDSALYFCASSLSSSGSSDTQYFGPGTRLTVL.

The genes are TRBV11-2 and TRBJ2-5; D may be TRBD2 (6 bases). The length of the CDR3 is 15 residues. The V end was cut by 5 bases, the J end by 5 bases, with 18 bases between. The germline CDR1 and CDR2 sequences are SGHAT and FQNNGV. CDR3 in DNA: TGTGCCAGCAGCCCAATGGGGGGTGTGTTTGAGACCCAGTACTTC. Protein: CASSPMGGVFETQYF.

The chain carries TRBV7-2 and TRBJ2-2; D may be TRBD2 (6 bases). With 0 bases removed from V and 5 bases from J, the gap between germline ends came to 10 bases. CDR1 and CDR2 (germline): SGHTA, FQGNSA. The CDR3 length is 15 residues. The CDR3 region has the DNA TGTGCCAGCAGCTTAGCGCTCGCGGGAACCGGGGAGCTGTTTTTT. This translates into CASSLALAGTGELFF.

The chain combines TRBV4-1 with TRBJ2-2; D call uncertain. Germline CDR1 reads MGHRA; CDR2 reads YSYEKL. The CDR3 covers 16 residues. Between the trimmed V and J ends, which lost 6 bases and 4 bases, there was a span of 18 bases. The CDR3 region has the DNA TGCGCCAGCAGTCAACCCTGGGCTTTATTCACCGGGGAGCTGTTTTTT. Translation: CASSQPWALFTGELFF.

The chain employs TRBV6-1 and TRBJ2-1, with D possibly being TRBD2 (5 bases). This CDR3 contains 14 residues. Trimming took 1 base from V and 8 from J, leaving 12 bases between them. CDR1 and CDR2 (germline): MNHNS, SASEGT. CDR3 nucleotide sequence: TGTGCCAGCAGTGAAGGCCCGCGGGTCCATGAGCAGTTCTTC. It encodes CASSEGPRVHEQFF.

J is TRBJ2-2 and V is TRBV6-5, with unresolved D. Germline V gene data show CDR1 as MNHEY and CDR2 as SVGAGI. This CDR3 contains 12 residues. Trimming removed 6 bases at V and 1 base at J, with 3 bases between. The CDR3 region is CASRRNTGELFF. The CDR3 DNA is TGTGCCAGCAGGCGGAACACCGGGGAGCTGTTTTTT.

The chain uses TRBV24-1 and TRBJ2-6; D is uncertain. Germline CDR1 KGHDR, CDR2 SFDVKD. The CDR3 is 15 amino acids. Trimming took 3 bases from V and 9 from J, leaving 14 bases between them. The CDR3: CATSDRSPGDNVLTF. CDR3 DNA sequence: TGTGCCACCAGTGATCGGTCCCCCGGTGACAACGTCCTGACTTTC.

This clone was detected only once. The rearrangement joins TRBV25-1 to TRBJ2-3, with 7 bases matching TRBD1. Germline CDR1 reads MGHDK; CDR2 reads SYGVNS. The V gene end was trimmed by 3 bases and the J gene end by 5 bases; junction bases not matched to a gene: 8. This CDR3 contains 15 residues. The chain's CDR3 is CASSDPGQRIDTQYF. The CDR3, as DNA: TGTGCCAGCAGTGACCCGGGACAGAGGATAGATACGCAGTATTTT.

This chain links TRBV7-9 with TRBJ2-7; 12 bases are a match to TRBD2. With V trimmed by 1 base and J by 6 bases, 1 base remained unmatched. The germline V gene encodes CDR1 SEHNR and CDR2 FQNEAQ (reference sequence). This CDR3 spans 14 amino acids. CDR3 DNA sequence: TGTGCCAGCAGCTTAGGGACTAGCGGGACCGAGCAGTACTTC. Translated, it gives CASSLGTSGTEQYF.

This rearrangement joins TRBV24-1 to TRBJ2-1, with 16 bases fitting TRBD2. Germline V gene data show CDR1 as KGHDR and CDR2 as SFDVKD. Unmatched junction bases numbered 3, after V lost 9 bases and J lost 2 bases. CDR3 length equals 16 residues. The CDR3 protein is CATGTSGREAYNEQFF. DNA of the CDR3: TGTGCCACCGGGACTAGCGGGAGGGAGGCCTACAATGAGCAGTTCTTC.

This clone was observed a single time. This chain uses TRBV6-2 or TRBV6-3 with TRBJ2-7; TRBD2 matches at 11 bases. The CDR3 totals 16 residues. The germline V gene has CDR1 MNHEY and CDR2 SVGEGT. V lost 4 bases to trimming and J lost 5 bases; unmatched junction nucleotides: 10. In nucleotides, the CDR3 is TGTGCCAGCAGTTCCCCCCGGCTAGCGGGGGGCAACGAGCAGTACTTC. Translating it yields CASSSPRLAGGNEQYF.

There are many counts of this clone. The DNA of the CDR3 is TGTGCCAGTACCTCGGACAGGAGTGAAAAACTGTTTTTT. Translated: CASTSDRSEKLFF. The rearrangement links TRBV19 to TRBJ1-4; 7 positions match TRBD1. Germline-derived CDR1 and CDR2 are LNHDA and SQIVND (reference sequence). J lost 7 bases, V lost 7 bases, and 6 bases had no gene match. The CDR3 length is 13 residues. The variable domain in full, with the rest retrieved from reference TRBV19 and TRBJ1-4, is DGGITQSPKYLFRKEGQNVTLSCEQNLNHDAMYWYRQDPGQGLRLIYYSQIVNDFQKGDIAEGYSVSREKKESFPLTVTSAQKNPTAFYLCASTSDRSEKLFFGSGTQLSVL.

The rearrangement links TRBV7-2 to TRBJ2-1, with D maybe TRBD2 (5 bases). The CDR3 loop spans 11 amino acids. CDR1 and CDR2 from the germline V gene are SGHTA and FQGNSA. With 6 bases removed from V and 15 bases from J, the gap between germline ends came to 15 bases. As DNA, the CDR3 is TGTGCCAGCAGTGCTGAGAGGGTTGTGTTCTTC. This encodes CASSAERVVFF.

The chain couples TRBV7-9 to TRBJ1-1, with D unresolved. Between the trimmed V and J ends, which lost 8 bases and 5 bases, there was a span of 9 bases. CDR1 SEHNR and CDR2 FQNEAQ come from the germline V gene (reference sequence). The CDR3 totals 11 residues. The CDR3 bases are TGTGCCAGCCGCGGCGAGACTGAAGCTTTCTTT. Its protein product is CASRGETEAFF.

The chain recombines TRBV9 with TRBJ2-7; tentatively, D is TRBD1 (5 bases). The CDR3 extends over 15 amino acids. Germline V lookup: CDR1 SGDLS, CDR2 YYNGEE. V lost 0 bases and J 2 bases, leaving 12 bases between the germline ends. CDR3 sequence reads: CASSVGQRGAYEQYF. The DNA of the CDR3 is TGTGCCAGCAGCGTAGGACAGCGTGGAGCCTACGAGCAGTACTTC.

The chain recombines TRBV18 with TRBJ1-1, with D perhaps matching TRBD1 (6 bases). Trimming removed 9 bases from V and 0 bases from J, with 26 bases in between. The CDR3 sequence is 18 residues long. CDR1 and CDR2 from the germline V gene are KGHSH and LQKENI. The CDR3 loop is CASSILELGAFVNTEAFF. The DNA for the CDR3 is TGTGCCAGTTCGATCCTGGAGTTGGGGGCGTTCGTGAACACTGAAGCTTTCTTT.

The chain recombines TRBV7-3 with TRBJ2-3; no clear D gene. CDR3 length equals 13 residues. V lost 2 bases, J lost 3 bases, and 6 bases lay in between. Germline lookup yields CDR1 SGHTA and CDR2 FQGTGA. CDR3 loop: CASSLAVTDTQYF. In nucleotides, the CDR3 is TGTGCCAGCAGCTTAGCGGTAACAGATACGCAGTATTTT.